The clone carrying this T cell receptor (beta chain) was recorded at least ten times. Antigen specificity is unknown. These data come from a study of T cells after yellow fever vaccination. The study, taken as a whole, reports: Repertoires obtained by FACS sorting could include abundant clonotypes that entered as contaminants from the bulk population. Detected again after the booster were most primary-vaccination clones, at approximately 95% CD4 and 80% to 90% CD8.

The CDR3 has 15 amino acids. CDR1 and CDR2 from the germline V gene are SGHNT and YYREEE (reference sequence). V was cut by 4 bases and J by 0 bases, with 13 bases left in between. 5'RACE template switching added a universal primer site and UMIs to TCR cDNA. TCRdb re-called the 5' RACE reads through MiXCR, storing one row per CDR3 protein. This sample has 250,000 or so distinct CDR3 sequences, with over 3% found just once. This clonotype originated in a man younger than 35 who received the YFV17D yellow fever vaccine. Sequenced material: PBMCs, taken 15 days after the yellow fever booster vaccination. The chain combines TRBV5-4 with TRBJ1-1; D possibly corresponds to TRBD1 (5 bases). The CDR3 DNA is TGTGCCAGCAGCCCCGGGGGGACCCTGAACACTGAAGCTTTCTTT. Protein sequence: CASSPGGTLNTEAFF.